This TCR beta chain comes out of a study of chemoradiotherapy in HPV16-positive cancers. The protocol was immunoSEQ multiplex PCR, while the TCRdb copy is restricted to in-frame clones and leaves out a portion. The repertoire holds approximately 19,000 clones, with approximately 83% as singletons. Points from the study as a whole: Functional assays defining HPV-specific T cells used only a couple of HPV16-positive patients.

This clone occurred once. The target antigen is unknown. The J segment lost 0 bases and the V segment lost 2 bases, leaving 1 base of the junction unmatched. This CDR3 is 16 amino acids long. Germline assignment: CDR1 MNHEY and CDR2 SVGAGI. Over chemoradiotherapy, repertoires were sampled more than once. This chain links TRBV6-5 with TRBJ2-4; 10 nucleotides match TRBD1. Material: blood, obtained from a patient who underwent chemoradiotherapy. The TCR sequence derives from a human donor with HPV-associated anogenital cancer. As DNA, the CDR3 is TGTGCCAGCAGTTACGGGACAGGGGAAGCCAAAAACATTCAGTACTTC. This sequence encodes CASSYGTGEAKNIQYF.